This T cell receptor beta chain appears in the sequencing data of a study of shared clonotypes between healthy human individuals. Study results and caveats: The sole specimen, blood, was sampled, and tissue repertoires likely differ. There were few donors, and this limited the genetic and exposure-history diversity represented. Sequencing of the sorted subsets was shown by rarefaction to be incomplete despite large depth.

Donors comprised only Caucasian adults living in Nashville, Tennessee. From germline, CDR1 is MNHNS and CDR2 SASEGT. The CDR3 totals 16 residues. V lost 4 bases and J lost 1, with 16 bases in between. In the case of this clone: Its cognate antigen is unknown.

Measured with immunoSEQ multiplex PCR; TCRdb has only the in-frame clones, and not every one. The profile shows approximately 2.4 million clones, approximately 95% of them singletons. The chain employs TRBV6-1 and TRBJ1-1; D is perhaps TRBD1 (5 bases). The sample consisted of naive CD4+ T cells sorted from blood. Indicated subset: CD45RA+ positively selected. The TCR was taken from a man younger than 35 in good health. CDR3 in amino acids: CASSVRAGTGNTEAFF. DNA of the CDR3: TGTGCCAGCAGTGTCCGGGCCGGGACGGGGAACACTGAAGCTTTCTTT.